This note documents a single TCR beta chain sequence. Each of the CD4+ naive, central memory, regulatory and stem cell-like memory populations was sorted via CD45RO/CCR7/CD25/CD127/CD95/CD27. Sorted populations all had greater than 98% purity. The data were taken from a study of beta chain features in type 1 diabetes. Reverse transcription of all isolated RNA meant that expressed TCRB transcripts were sequenced. Using immunoSEQ multiplex PCR, the repertoire was profiled, and TCRdb retains in-frame clones only, with some absent. The sample shows under 900,000 clones, roughly 16% of them seen only once. The germline V gene has CDR1 SGHRS and CDR2 YFSETQ. The CDR3 is made up of 15 amino acids. V gave up 0 bases and J gave up 3 bases, with 9 bases separating them.

V usage is TRBV5-1 and J usage is TRBJ2-2; D gene unclear. The source of this sequence is a woman between 18 and 30 years old in good health. Sequencing was carried out using naive CD4+ T cells from blood. In DNA, the CDR3 is TGCGCCAGCAGCTTGGGTCTGGGTGACACCGGGGAGCTGTTTTTT. Its protein is CASSLGLGDTGELFF.